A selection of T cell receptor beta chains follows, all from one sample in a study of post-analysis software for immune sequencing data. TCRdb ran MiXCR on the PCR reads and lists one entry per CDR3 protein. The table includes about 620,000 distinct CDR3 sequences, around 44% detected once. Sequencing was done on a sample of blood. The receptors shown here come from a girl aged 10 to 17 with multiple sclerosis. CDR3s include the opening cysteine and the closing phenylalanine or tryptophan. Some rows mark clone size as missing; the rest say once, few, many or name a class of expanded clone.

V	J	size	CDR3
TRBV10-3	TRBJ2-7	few	CAISDESQRGSYEQYF
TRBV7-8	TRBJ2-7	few	CASNLEGAGGYEQYF
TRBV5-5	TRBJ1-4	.	CASSLGWQGREKLFF
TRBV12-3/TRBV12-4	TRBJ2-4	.	CASSPTGGLAKNIQYF
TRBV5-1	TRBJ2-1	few	CASSPQIAGGRYNEQFF
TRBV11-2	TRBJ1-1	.	CASSPSFLNTEAFF
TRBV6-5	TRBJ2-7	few	CASSYHRGRVSYEQYF
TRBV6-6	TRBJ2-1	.	CASSYGAGGRNEQFF
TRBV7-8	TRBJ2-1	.	CASSLDDGYIGEQFF
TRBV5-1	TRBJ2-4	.	CASSFRTGAAVKNIQYF
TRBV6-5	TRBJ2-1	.	CAGPSGRVDNEQFF
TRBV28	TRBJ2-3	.	CASSSARGVTDTQYF
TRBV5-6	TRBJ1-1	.	CASSRPSGSEAFF
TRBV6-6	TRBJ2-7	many	CASSYPTTSGSYEQYF
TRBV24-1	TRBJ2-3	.	CATSDNGRDVGTDTQYF
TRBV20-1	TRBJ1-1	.	CSAPPKWGNTEAFF
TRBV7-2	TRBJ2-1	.	CASSLVGGRNNEQFF
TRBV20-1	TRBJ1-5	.	CSARDLEDGPNQPQHF
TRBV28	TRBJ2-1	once	CASSSYHSHEQFF
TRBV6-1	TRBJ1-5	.	CASSEGRGSQPQHF
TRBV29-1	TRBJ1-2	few	CSVRQGAYGYTF
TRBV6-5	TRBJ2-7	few	CASSYSNRGYEQYF
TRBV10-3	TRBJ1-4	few	CAISHNRDRGPGEKLFF
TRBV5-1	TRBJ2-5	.	CASRIAGTGGGEQYF
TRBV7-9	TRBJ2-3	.	CASSLELSKDTQYF
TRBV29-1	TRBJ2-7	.	CSVEKGLPNGQYF
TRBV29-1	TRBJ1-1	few	CSVVGTLNMNTEAFF